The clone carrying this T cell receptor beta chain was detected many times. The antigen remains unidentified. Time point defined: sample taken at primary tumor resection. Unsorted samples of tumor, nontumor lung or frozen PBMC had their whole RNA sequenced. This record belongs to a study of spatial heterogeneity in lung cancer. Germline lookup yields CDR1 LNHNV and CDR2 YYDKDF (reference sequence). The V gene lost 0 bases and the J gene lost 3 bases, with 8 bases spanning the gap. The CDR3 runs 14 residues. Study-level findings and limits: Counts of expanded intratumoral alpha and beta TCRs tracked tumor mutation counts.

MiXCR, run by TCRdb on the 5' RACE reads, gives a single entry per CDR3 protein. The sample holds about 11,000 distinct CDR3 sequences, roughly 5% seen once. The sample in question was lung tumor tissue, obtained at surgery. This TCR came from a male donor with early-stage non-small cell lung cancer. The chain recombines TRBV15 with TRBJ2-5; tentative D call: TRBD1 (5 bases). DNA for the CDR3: TGTGCCACCAGCAGAGATCTCAGGGAAGAGACCCAGTACTTC. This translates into CATSRDLREETQYF.